This TCR beta chain originates from a study of blood T cell repertoires in COVID-19. About the research overall: Sites across the United States, Italy and Spain contributed samples from acute and convalescent COVID-19. T cells, B-cell-depleted T cells, or PBMCs supplied cDNA or gDNA.

This clone has a single count. Source study methods: Reference gene primer amplification in the assay estimated nucleated cell counts. Produced via immunoSEQ multiplex PCR; TCRdb's table is partial and in-frame only. That table supplies the V and J calls and clone size; D and trimming were determined from the DNA. The sample contains nearly 35,000 clones, approximately 89% of which appear only once. Trimming pared 5 bases from V and 2 bases from J, leaving 16 bases between. CDR3 length: 16 residues. The V gene's germline CDR1 is LNHDA and CDR2 SQIVND (reference sequence). The V call is TRBV19, the J call TRBJ1-3, with D hard to call. The TCR was taken from a human donor in a cohort sampled during active COVID-19. The sequenced sample consisted of peripheral blood. CDR3 DNA: TGTGCCAGTAGTCCTGGCGGAGGGCCTCCTGGAAACACCATATATTTT. Protein: CASSPGGGPPGNTIYF.